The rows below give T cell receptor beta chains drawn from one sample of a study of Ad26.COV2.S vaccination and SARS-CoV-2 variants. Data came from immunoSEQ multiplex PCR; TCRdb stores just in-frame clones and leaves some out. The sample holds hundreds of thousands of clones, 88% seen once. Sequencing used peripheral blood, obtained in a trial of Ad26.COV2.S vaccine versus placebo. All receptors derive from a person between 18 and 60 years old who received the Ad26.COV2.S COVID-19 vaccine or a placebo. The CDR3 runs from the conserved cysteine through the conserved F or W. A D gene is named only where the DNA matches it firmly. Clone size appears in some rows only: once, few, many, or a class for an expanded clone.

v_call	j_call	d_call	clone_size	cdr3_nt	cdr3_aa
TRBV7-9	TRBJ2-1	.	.	TGTGCCATCTCGTCCCCCGGGCGAAACAATGAGCAGTTCTTC	CAISSPGRNNEQFF
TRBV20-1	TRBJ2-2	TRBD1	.	TGCAGTGAACAGGGGAACGGGGAGCTGTTTTTT	CSEQGNGELFF
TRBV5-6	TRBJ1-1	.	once	TGTGCCAGCAGCTTTATCTTTAGAGAGATGAACACTGAAGCTTTCTTT	CASSFIFREMNTEAFF
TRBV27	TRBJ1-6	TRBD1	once	TGTGCCAGCAGTTTATTGGGGGCGGGACAGGGGAATTCACCCCTCCACTTT	CASSLLGAGQGNSPLHF
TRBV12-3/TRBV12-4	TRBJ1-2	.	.	TGTGCCAGCAGAGAGAACTATGGCTACACCTTC	CASRENYGYTF
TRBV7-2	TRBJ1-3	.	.	TGTGCCAGCAGCTCGGATTTCTCTGGAAACACCATATATTTT	CASSSDFSGNTIYF
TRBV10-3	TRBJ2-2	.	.	TGTGCCATCAGCAAGGACTTGGACACCGGGGAGCTGTTTTTT	CAISKDLDTGELFF
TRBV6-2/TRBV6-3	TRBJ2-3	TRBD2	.	TGTGCCAGCAGCCGCACTAGCGGGCTTAGCACAGATACGCAGTATTTT	CASSRTSGLSTDTQYF
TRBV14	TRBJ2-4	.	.	TGTGCCAGCAGCCGACAGGAAAACATTCAGTACTTC	CASSRQENIQYF
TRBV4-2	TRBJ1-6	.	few	TGTGCCAGCAGCCAAGAAGGTAATTCACCCCTCCACTTT	CASSQEGNSPLHF
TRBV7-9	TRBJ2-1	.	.	TGTGCCAGCAGCTTAGATGGGACGGCCTCCCGTGAGCAGTTCTTC	CASSLDGTASREQFF
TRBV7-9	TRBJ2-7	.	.	TGTGCCAGCAGCCGTGCCTACGAGCAGTACTTC	CASSRAYEQYF
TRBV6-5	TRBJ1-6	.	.	TGTGCCAGCGTGCGAGGGGAGGGATCACCCCTCCACTTT	CASVRGEGSPLHF
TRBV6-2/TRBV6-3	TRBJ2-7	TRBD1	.	TGTGCCAGCAGTTACCCTCGGGACAGGGGATCCTACGAGCAGTACTTC	CASSYPRDRGSYEQYF
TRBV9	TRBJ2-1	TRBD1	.	TGTGCCAGCAGCGTACAAGGGGGCGCGTTCAATGAGCAGTTCTTC	CASSVQGGAFNEQFF
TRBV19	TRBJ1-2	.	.	TGTGCCAGTAGTATAGACAGGGGATACTATGGCTACACCTTC	CASSIDRGYYGYTF
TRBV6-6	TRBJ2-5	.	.	TGTGCCAGCAGTTACTCTCAGCAAGAGACCCAGTACTTC	CASSYSQQETQYF
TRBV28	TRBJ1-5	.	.	TGTGCCAGCAGTTTAAGACCACAGCCCCAGCATTTT	CASSLRPQPQHF
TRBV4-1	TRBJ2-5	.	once	TGCGCCAGCAGCCAAGACCTTATTCAAGAGACCCAGTACTTC	CASSQDLIQETQYF
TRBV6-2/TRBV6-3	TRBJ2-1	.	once	TGTGCCAGCAGTTACTCCGGCGGCTATGAGCAGTTCTTC	CASSYSGGYEQFF
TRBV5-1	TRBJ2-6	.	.	TGCGCCAGCAGCTTGGCCTTGGCCTCTGGGGCCAACGTCCTGACTTTC	CASSLALASGANVLTF
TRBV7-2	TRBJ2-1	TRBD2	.	TGTGCCAGCAGCTTAGTTACTCTGCGGGAGGGTGAGCAGTTCTTC	CASSLVTLREGEQFF
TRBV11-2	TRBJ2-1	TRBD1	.	TGTGCCAGCAGCTTAGATCCCGGACAGGTAACCTACAATGAGCAGTTCTTC	CASSLDPGQVTYNEQFF
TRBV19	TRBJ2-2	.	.	TGTGCCAGTAGTACGGCTTTGGGCGGCACCGGGGAGCTGTTTTTT	CASSTALGGTGELFF
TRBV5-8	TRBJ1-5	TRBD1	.	TGTGCCAGCAGCGCCGGGACAGGGGGCCGCAATCAGCCCCAGCATTTT	CASSAGTGGRNQPQHF
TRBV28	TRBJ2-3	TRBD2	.	TGTGCCAGCAGCCCCACTAGCGATAGCACAGATACGCAGTATTTT	CASSPTSDSTDTQYF
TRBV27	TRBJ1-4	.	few	TGTGCCAGCAGAACCCTGGGGGGGGTTGAAACTAATGAAAAACTGTTTTTT	CASRTLGGVETNEKLFF
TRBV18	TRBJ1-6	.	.	TGTGCCAGCTCACTCGGGGGACGTTTCTCTAATTCACCCCTCCACTTT	CASSLGGRFSNSPLHF
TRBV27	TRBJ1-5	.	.	TGTGCCAGCAGTCCTGCCCCGACAGGCCTGCATCAGCCCCAGCATTTT	CASSPAPTGLHQPQHF
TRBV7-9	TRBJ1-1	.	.	TGTGCCAGCAAAGTAGGAAAGAACACTGAAGCTTTCTTT	CASKVGKNTEAFF
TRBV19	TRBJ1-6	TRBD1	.	TGTGCCAGTAGTCTTTTGACAGGGGGGAATTCACCCCTCCACTTT	CASSLLTGGNSPLHF
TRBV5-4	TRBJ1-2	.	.	TGTGCCAGCAGCTCGTACGATAGGGCCAAGGGCTATGGCTACACCTTC	CASSSYDRAKGYGYTF
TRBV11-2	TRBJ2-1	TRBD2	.	TGTGCCAGCAGCTTGAATAGCGGGGGAACTCACAATGAGCAGTTCTTC	CASSLNSGGTHNEQFF
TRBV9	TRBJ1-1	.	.	TGTGCCAGCAGACCCTACAACATGAACACTGAAGCTTTCTTT	CASRPYNMNTEAFF
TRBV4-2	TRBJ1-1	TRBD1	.	TGTGCCAGCAGCCAAGAGAAGGGGGCGCAGGTGGGCACTGAAGCTTTCTTT	CASSQEKGAQVGTEAFF
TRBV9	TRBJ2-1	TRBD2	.	TGTGCCAGCAGGGAGGGCTCCGGGACTAGCGGGATAGGTGAGCAGTTCTTC	CASREGSGTSGIGEQFF
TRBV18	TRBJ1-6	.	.	TGTGCCAGCTCATCCACAGGGCCACCTAACTCACCCCTCCACTTT	CASSSTGPPNSPLHF
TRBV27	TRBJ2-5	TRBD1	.	TGTGCCAGCAGTTTCGTGGACAGGGGGCGAGAGACCCAGTACTTC	CASSFVDRGRETQYF
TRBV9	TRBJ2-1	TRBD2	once	TGTGCCAGCAGCGCTAACAGAAAAGGGACTAGCGGGAATTACAATGAGCAGTTCTTC	CASSANRKGTSGNYNEQFF
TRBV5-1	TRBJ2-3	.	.	TGCGCCAGCAGCTTGTGGGGACGGAGCACAGATACGCAGTATTTT	CASSLWGRSTDTQYF
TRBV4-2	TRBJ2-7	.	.	TGTGCCAGCAGCCAGAGAGGGGGTACAATCGACGAGCAGTACTTC	CASSQRGGTIDEQYF
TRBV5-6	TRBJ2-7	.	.	TGTGCCAGCAGTCCTCGGGGGGCGGGGAACTCCTACGAGCAGTACTTC	CASSPRGAGNSYEQYF
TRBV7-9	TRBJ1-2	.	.	TGTGCCAGCAGTCGTCTGCCCCACACCGGGGAGAACTATGGCTACACCTTC	CASSRLPHTGENYGYTF
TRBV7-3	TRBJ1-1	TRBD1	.	TGTGCCAGCAGCAGGGCCGGGACAGGAAACACTGAAGCTTTCTTT	CASSRAGTGNTEAFF
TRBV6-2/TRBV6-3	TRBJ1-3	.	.	TGTGCCAGCAGTTACGCGGTGGGGGGAAACACCATATATTTT	CASSYAVGGNTIYF
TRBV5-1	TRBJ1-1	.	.	TGCGCCAGCAGCTTTCAGGGCTCCCCTAACACTGAAGCTTTCTTT	CASSFQGSPNTEAFF
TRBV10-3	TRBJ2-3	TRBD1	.	TGTGCCATCAGCTATCCGGGACAGGGGTTAAACACAGATACGCAGTATTTT	CAISYPGQGLNTDTQYF
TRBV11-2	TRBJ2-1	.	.	TGTGCCAGCAGCTTAACCGGGACTGTATACAATGAGCAGTTCTTC	CASSLTGTVYNEQFF